What follows is one T cell receptor beta chain and its context. The data derive from a study of cytomegalovirus exposure and HLA in healthy donors. PCR involved 60 Vbeta and 13 Jbeta primers. The method was immunoSEQ multiplex PCR; TCRdb's version includes in-frame clones alone and lacks a portion of them. The table shows some 99,000 clones, with roughly 76% occurring only once. This clonotype was obtained from a female donor in good health and CMV-seronegative. The sample consisted of PBMCs.

DNA of the CDR3: TGTGCCAGCTCACCACGGAGCACCGGGGAGCTGTTTTTT. Translation gives CASSPRSTGELFF. J is TRBJ2-2 and V is TRBV18; D uncertain. The germline gives CDR1 KGHSH, CDR2 LQKENI. The CDR3 length is 13 residues. V was trimmed by 1 base and J by 4 bases, leaving 4 bases between them.